These T cell receptor beta chains were read from a single sample in a study of CD8 T cells in Susac syndrome. TCRdb itself ran the immunoSEQ multiplex PCR reads through MiXCR, one entry per CDR3 protein. This table holds approximately 170,000 distinct CDR3 sequences, over 85% found once. Sequences were obtained from CD4+ T cells from PBMCs. These receptors came from a human donor in good health. CDR3s include the opening cysteine and the closing phenylalanine or tryptophan. Each record gives: D gene, clone size, J gene, V gene, CDR3 protein, CDR3 DNA. The D gene is left open where the match is weak. Clone sizes are given selectively: once, few, many, or a class where the clone is expanded.

d_gene: TRBD1
abundance: NA
j_gene: TRBJ1-2
v_gene: TRBV5-4
CDR3aa: CASGTGTALYRGYTF
CDR3nt: TGTGCCAGCGGCACCGGGACAGCCTTATATCGAGGCTACACCTTC

d_gene: TRBD2
abundance: NA
j_gene: TRBJ2-7
v_gene: TRBV7-2
CDR3aa: CASRRTSGSSYEQYF
CDR3nt: TGTGCCAGCAGGAGGACTAGCGGGAGCTCCTACGAGCAGTACTTC

d_gene: NA
abundance: NA
j_gene: TRBJ2-5
v_gene: TRBV5-8
CDR3aa: CASSLWQGRETQYF
CDR3nt: TGTGCCAGCAGCTTATGGCAGGGGCGAGAGACCCAGTACTTC

d_gene: NA
abundance: NA
j_gene: TRBJ2-1
v_gene: TRBV5-1
CDR3aa: CASSARLLSSYNEQFF
CDR3nt: TGCGCCAGCAGCGCCAGACTACTGAGCTCCTACAATGAGCAGTTCTTC

d_gene: TRBD2
abundance: NA
j_gene: TRBJ2-5
v_gene: TRBV7-2
CDR3aa: CASSLRAAGGETQYF
CDR3nt: TGTGCCAGCAGCTTAAGGGCGGCGGGGGGGGAGACCCAGTACTTC

d_gene: NA
abundance: once
j_gene: TRBJ2-2
v_gene: TRBV6-1
CDR3aa: CASRTAGTGELFF
CDR3nt: TGTGCCAGCAGGACGGCGGGTACCGGGGAGCTGTTTTTT

d_gene: TRBD1
abundance: NA
j_gene: TRBJ1-1
v_gene: TRBV3-1
CDR3aa: CASSRDSLMNTEAFF
CDR3nt: TGTGCCAGCAGCCGGGACAGCCTCATGAACACTGAAGCTTTCTTT

d_gene: NA
abundance: NA
j_gene: TRBJ1-1
v_gene: TRBV2
CDR3aa: CASSSNGGNTEAFF
CDR3nt: TGTGCCAGCAGCTCGAACGGGGGGAACACTGAAGCTTTCTTT

d_gene: TRBD2
abundance: NA
j_gene: TRBJ2-1
v_gene: TRBV7-7
CDR3aa: CASSPRSGGVNEQFF
CDR3nt: TGTGCCAGCAGCCCCCGTAGCGGGGGGGTCAATGAGCAGTTCTTC

d_gene: NA
abundance: NA
j_gene: TRBJ1-2
v_gene: TRBV7-2
CDR3aa: CASSLRDYGYTF
CDR3nt: TGTGCCAGCAGCTTGCGGGACTATGGCTACACCTTC

d_gene: NA
abundance: NA
j_gene: TRBJ2-5
v_gene: TRBV7-8
CDR3aa: CATVTGTVQETQYF
CDR3nt: TGTGCCACCGTAACCGGGACTGTCCAAGAGACCCAGTACTTC

d_gene: NA
abundance: NA
j_gene: TRBJ1-1
v_gene: TRBV6-4
CDR3aa: CASSSSGGAEAFF
CDR3nt: TGTGCCAGCAGTTCCTCGGGAGGCGCGGAAGCTTTCTTT

d_gene: NA
abundance: NA
j_gene: TRBJ2-1
v_gene: TRBV11-2
CDR3aa: CASSLVFQDNEQFF
CDR3nt: TGTGCCAGCAGCTTAGTATTTCAGGACAATGAGCAGTTCTTC

d_gene: NA
abundance: NA
j_gene: TRBJ2-3
v_gene: TRBV3-1
CDR3aa: CASSPSRGGRTDTQYF
CDR3nt: TGTGCCAGCAGCCCGTCGAGGGGGGGGCGCACAGATACGCAGTATTTT

d_gene: NA
abundance: once
j_gene: TRBJ2-7
v_gene: TRBV19
CDR3aa: CASSRPGFYEQYF
CDR3nt: TGTGCCAGTAGCCGACCTGGGTTTTACGAGCAGTACTTC

d_gene: NA
abundance: NA
j_gene: TRBJ2-7
v_gene: TRBV20-1
CDR3aa: CSARPDNYEQYF
CDR3nt: TGCAGTGCTAGGCCGGATAACTACGAGCAGTACTTC

d_gene: NA
abundance: NA
j_gene: TRBJ1-1
v_gene: TRBV5-4
CDR3aa: CASSLVQGGDTEAFF
CDR3nt: TGTGCCAGCAGCTTGGTACAGGGAGGGGACACTGAAGCTTTCTTT

d_gene: NA
abundance: NA
j_gene: TRBJ1-5
v_gene: TRBV7-2
CDR3aa: CASSNPGQPQHF
CDR3nt: TGTGCCAGCAGCAACCCTGGGCAGCCCCAGCATTTT

d_gene: NA
abundance: NA
j_gene: TRBJ2-3
v_gene: TRBV5-1
CDR3aa: CASSLASDSSTDTQYF
CDR3nt: TGCGCCAGCAGCTTGGCCTCGGACAGTAGCACAGATACGCAGTATTTT

d_gene: TRBD1
abundance: NA
j_gene: TRBJ1-2
v_gene: TRBV6-6
CDR3aa: CASSSTGGGYTF
CDR3nt: TGTGCCAGCAGTTCGACAGGGGGTGGCTACACCTTC

d_gene: TRBD1
abundance: once
j_gene: TRBJ2-3
v_gene: TRBV2
CDR3aa: CASSDWTGNNF
CDR3nt: TGTGCCAGCAGTGATTGGACAGGGAATAACTTT

d_gene: NA
abundance: NA
j_gene: TRBJ1-1
v_gene: TRBV4-1
CDR3aa: CASSPVVDTDPFF
CDR3nt: TGCGCCAGCAGCCCGGTAGTAGACACAGACCCTTTCTTT